These T cell receptor beta chains were read from a single sample in a study. Each CDR3 protein is one row after TCRdb ran MiXCR on the RT-PCR reads. The sample holds about 700,000 distinct CDR3 sequences, 12% to 15% seen once. The source material was memory CD4+ T cells from blood. The receptors here all came from a female donor in good health, serving as a healthy control. The CDR3 runs from the conserved cysteine through the conserved F or W. A D gene is named only where the DNA matches it firmly. Only some rows state a clone size, as once, few, many or a class for expanded clones.

NA	TRBV5-1	NA	TRBJ2-3	TGCGCCAGCAGAGGGATAGTTGGTCCCGATACGCAGTATTTT	CASRGIVGPDTQYF
NA	TRBV10-3	few	TRBJ2-2	TGTGCCATCAGGGATACATACGGGGAGCTGTTTTTT	CAIRDTYGELFF
TRBD1	TRBV29-1	many	TRBJ2-5	TGCAGCGCTAGGACAGGGGAGGAGACCCAGTACTTC	CSARTGEETQYF
NA	TRBV3-1	NA	TRBJ2-7	TGTGCCAGCAGTCTAAAACGGACGGGGCAGTACTTC	CASSLKRTGQYF
TRBD1	TRBV28	NA	TRBJ2-5	TGTGCCAGCAGTTCACACACAGGGGGCGCAGAGACCCAGTACTTC	CASSSHTGGAETQYF
TRBD1	TRBV11-3	few	TRBJ2-2	TGTGCCAGCAGCTCCAGGACAGGGACTGACACCGGGGAGCTGTTTTTT	CASSSRTGTDTGELFF
NA	TRBV29-1	many	TRBJ2-5	TGCAGCGTTGAACGACAGTGGCGAGAGACCCAGTACTTC	CSVERQWRETQYF
TRBD1	TRBV3-1	few	TRBJ1-2	TGTGCCAGCAGCCCGTGGGACAGGGGCAACTATGGCTACACCTTC	CASSPWDRGNYGYTF
TRBD1	TRBV6-5	NA	TRBJ1-1	TGTGCCAGCAGCAACAGGGGAGTTGGCACTGAAGCTTTCTTT	CASSNRGVGTEAFF
TRBD1	TRBV7-9	few	TRBJ2-2	TGTGCCAGCAGCGGACAGGGGGACGGGGAGCTGTTTTTT	CASSGQGDGELFF
NA	TRBV20-1	NA	TRBJ2-3	TGCAGTGCTAGAGAGTGGGGGGTCCGCACAGATACGCAGTATTTT	CSAREWGVRTDTQYF
TRBD1	TRBV12-3/TRBV12-4	few	TRBJ2-1	TGTGCCAGCAGGGGACAGAGCTCCTACAATGAGCAGTTCTTC	CASRGQSSYNEQFF
TRBD1	TRBV6-5	few	TRBJ1-1	TGTGCCAGCAGTTACTCGCCTCCGGGACAGGGGAGGAGGGCTGAAGCTTTCTTT	CASSYSPPGQGRRAEAFF